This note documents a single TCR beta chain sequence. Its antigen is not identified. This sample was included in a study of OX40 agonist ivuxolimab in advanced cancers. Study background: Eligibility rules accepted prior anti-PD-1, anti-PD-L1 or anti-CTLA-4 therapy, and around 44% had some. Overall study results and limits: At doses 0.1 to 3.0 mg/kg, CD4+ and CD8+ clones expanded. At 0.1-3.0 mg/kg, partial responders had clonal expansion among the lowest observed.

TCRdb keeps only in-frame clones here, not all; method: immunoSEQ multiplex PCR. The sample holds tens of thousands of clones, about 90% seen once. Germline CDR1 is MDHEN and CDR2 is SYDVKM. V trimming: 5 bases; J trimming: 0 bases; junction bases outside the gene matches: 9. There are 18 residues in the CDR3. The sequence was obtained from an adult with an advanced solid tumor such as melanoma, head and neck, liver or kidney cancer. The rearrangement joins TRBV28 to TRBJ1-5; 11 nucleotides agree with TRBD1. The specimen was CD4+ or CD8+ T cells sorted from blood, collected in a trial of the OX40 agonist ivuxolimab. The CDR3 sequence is CASSHGQGALYSNQPQHF. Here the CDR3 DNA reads TGTGCCAGCAGTCATGGACAGGGGGCCCTCTATAGCAATCAGCCCCAGCATTTT.